This T cell receptor (beta chain) emerged from a study of ipilimumab plus nivolumab after autologous stem cell transplantation. Sequencing was performed with immunoSEQ multiplex PCR; in TCRdb, only in-frame clones are kept and a portion is missing. The repertoire has about 6,300 clones, around 87% of them found once; the top ten carry roughly 5%. This specimen was PBMCs, taken in a trial of ipilimumab plus nivolumab as post-transplant consolidation. The clonotype originates from a female donor with multiple myeloma.

DNA for the CDR3: TGTGCCTGGAGTCCCACCCGGAACACTGAAGCTTTCTTT. This gives the protein CAWSPTRNTEAFF. V gene TRBV30 combines with J gene TRBJ1-1, with D uncertain. Germline CDR1 is GTSNPN and CDR2 is SVGIG (reference sequence). Trimming shortened V by 2 bases and J by 1 base, and 8 bases separated the two germline ends. The CDR3 runs to 13 residues.